The present T cell receptor (beta chain) was sequenced within a study of T cell repertoires in cytomegalovirus infection. On the study more broadly: Matching HLA type and CMV infection were both indicated by public TCR beta signatures. Study-wide points: Of the TCR beta families, the public ones yielded a cumulative frequency that identified carriers of CMV plus the relevant HLA. The ex vivo response was dominated by HLA-C-restricted CMV-specific TCR beta clonotypes.

CDR1 and CDR2 from the germline V gene are LGHNA and YNFKEQ. The CDR3 loop spans 17 amino acids. This clonotype was detected a few times. The antigen remains unidentified. An end of the junction differs from the germline gene, which may be a read error. MiXCR, run by TCRdb on the reads, gives a single entry per CDR3 protein. The table records 740,000 or so distinct CDR3 sequences, less than 40% of them present only once. This clonotype was sampled from a human donor in good health (CMV status not recorded). Some clones in this sample may be carry-over from other donors' samples. Sequencing was done on a sample of PBMCs. This chain joins TRBV4-2 and TRBJ1-6, with 7 bases lining up with TRBD1. The CDR3 sequence: CASSKESTGDGNSPLHF. The CDR3 DNA follows: TGTGCCAGCAGCAAAGAGTCTACAGGGGATGGTAATTCACCCCTCCACTTT.